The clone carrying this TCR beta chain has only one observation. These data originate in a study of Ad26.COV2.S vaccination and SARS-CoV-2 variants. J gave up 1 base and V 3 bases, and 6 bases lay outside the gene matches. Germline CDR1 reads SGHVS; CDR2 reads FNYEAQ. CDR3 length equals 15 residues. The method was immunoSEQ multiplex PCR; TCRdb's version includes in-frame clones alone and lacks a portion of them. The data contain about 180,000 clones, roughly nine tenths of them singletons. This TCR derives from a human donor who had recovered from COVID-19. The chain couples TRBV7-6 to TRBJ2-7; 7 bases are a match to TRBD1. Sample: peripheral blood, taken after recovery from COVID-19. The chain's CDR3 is CASSFGTAISYEQYF. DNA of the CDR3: TGTGCCAGCAGCTTCGGGACAGCGATTTCCTACGAGCAGTACTTC.